This TCR beta chain stems from a study of identical twins. Findings and caveats of the study: Invariant MAIT and iNKT cells are populations that could partly confound zero-insertion analyses. Cross-sectional statistics underpinned the conclusions; the same donors were not followed.

This clonotype occurred a few times. The target antigen is unknown. TCRdb independently ran MiXCR on the 5' RACE reads; one entry per CDR3 protein. Among about 520,000 distinct CDR3 sequences listed, 22% were seen once. The CDR3 runs 14 residues. Trimming cost V 8 bases and J 3 bases; bases outside gene matches: 7. Germline CDR1 SNHLY, CDR2 FYNNEI. These data also featured in a second study, about T cells expressing NK-cell markers. From that report: All TCR beta repertoires analysed originated from sorted CD3+CD56+NKG2C+, CD3+CD56+NKG2C- and CD3+CD56-NKG2C+ T cells.

This TCR derives from a woman aged 18-35 years in good health. The chain has TRBV2 and TRBJ2-7; 10 bases agree with TRBD1. Sequenced: CD4+ T cells sorted from blood. The CDR3 spells CASVPRDRGYEQYF. The CDR3 region has the DNA TGTGCCAGCGTCCCTCGGGACAGGGGCTACGAGCAGTACTTC.